The 18 T cell receptor beta chains in this list originate from one sample, sequenced in a study of shared clonotypes between healthy human individuals. Method: immunoSEQ multiplex PCR; TCRdb's copy keeps in-frame clones and lacks some. The sample records approximately 2.5 million clones, more than 80% being singletons. Sequenced material: naive CD4+ T cells sorted from blood. Subset of the sample: CD45RA+ positively selected. These receptors were taken from a man aged 18 to 35 in good health.

The V call is TRBV19, the J call TRBJ2-7; 9 bases are a match to TRBD1. This CDR3 spans 16 amino acids. Germline V gives CDR1 LNHDA, CDR2 SQIVND (reference sequence). V lost 5 bases to trimming and J lost 6 bases; unmatched junction nucleotides: 14. Here the CDR3 reads CASSDPGTGIFGEQYF. CDR3 DNA: TGTGCCAGTAGTGACCCCGGGACAGGGATTTTCGGCGAGCAGTACTTC.

This clone was seen a handful of times. The V and J genes are TRBV27 and TRBJ2-7, with D possibly TRBD2 on 6 matching bases. The length of the CDR3 is 14 residues. Trimming cost V 2 bases and J 1 base, with 9 bases left between them. The germline V gene encodes CDR1 MNHEY and CDR2 SMNVEV (reference sequence). CDR3 sequence reads: CASSLRGRSYEQYF. The DNA for the CDR3 is TGTGCCAGCAGTTTACGGGGGAGGTCCTACGAGCAGTACTTC.

The V call is TRBV6-6, the J call TRBJ2-7, with TRBD1 matching over 7 bases. The CDR3 spans 13 residues. In germline, CDR1 is MNHNY, CDR2 SVGAGI (reference sequence). Trimming took 7 bases from V and 9 from J; bases not matched to a gene: 12. The CDR3 coding sequence is TGTGCCAGCAATTCCGGGGACAGACGATTGCAGTACTTC. This gives the protein CASNSGDRRLQYF.

The chain has TRBV15 and TRBJ1-6; D gene ambiguous. Germline V gives CDR1 LNHNV, CDR2 YYDKDF (reference sequence). Trimming removed 0 bases from V and 10 bases from J, with 13 bases in between. This CDR3 has 15 residues. The CDR3 sequence is CATSRDLGFQSPLHF. The CDR3 coding sequence is TGTGCCACCAGCAGAGATTTGGGGTTTCAATCACCCCTCCACTTT.

The V call is TRBV5-4, the J call TRBJ2-5; D is uncertain. The CDR3 loop spans 13 amino acids. The germline CDR1 and CDR2 sequences are SGHNT and YYREEE (reference sequence). V lost 1 base and J 1 base, leaving 5 bases between the germline ends. This CDR3 reads CASSLSIQETQYF. CDR3 in DNA: TGTGCCAGCAGCTTGTCTATCCAAGAGACCCAGTACTTC. Looking up the rest from reference TRBV5-4 and TRBJ2-5 gives the full variable domain: ETGVTQSPTHLIKTRGQQVTLRCSSQSGHNTVSWYQQALGQGPQFIFQYYREEENGRGNFPPRFSGLQFPNYSSELNVNALELDDSALYLCASSLSIQETQYFGPGTRLLVL.

This sequence joins TRBV30 and TRBJ2-6; D gene unclear. V was cut by 2 bases and J by 0 bases, with 8 bases left in between. The germline gives CDR1 GTSNPN, CDR2 SVGIG (reference sequence). CDR3 length equals 15 residues. DNA for the CDR3: TGTGCCTGGAGTCCCGACCGCTCTGGGGCCAACGTCCTGACTTTC. This sequence encodes CAWSPDRSGANVLTF.

This clone was detected once. Other nucleotide sequences from this sample produce the same CDR3. The chain joins TRBV9 to TRBJ1-1, with 10 nucleotides matching TRBD1. The germline V gene has CDR1 SGDLS and CDR2 YYNGEE. With 3 bases clipped from V and 5 bases from J, the junction kept 4 bases outside the gene matches. This CDR3 has 14 residues. CDR3 amino acids: CASSAGTGVTEAFF. In DNA form, the CDR3 reads TGTGCCAGCAGCGCGGGGACAGGGGTTACTGAAGCTTTCTTT. The full variable domain, with the rest looked up from reference TRBV9 and TRBJ1-1, is DSGVTQTPKHLITATGQRVTLRCSPRSGDLSVYWYQQSLDQGLQFLIQYYNGEERAKGNILERFSAQQFPDLHSELNLSSLELGDSALYFCASSAGTGVTEAFFGQGTRLTVV.

This chain joins TRBV4-3 and TRBJ1-2; D gene ambiguous. This CDR3 has 14 amino acids. The germline V gene has CDR1 LGHNA and CDR2 YSLEER. Trimming took off 1 base at V and 5 bases at J, with 11 bases between the two ends. CDR3 bases: TGCGCCAGCAGCCAAGGAGTATCACAGTATGGCTACACCTTC. It is translated as CASSQGVSQYGYTF.

This clone appeared once. The J gene is TRBJ1-1, the V gene TRBV7-2; possibly TRBD1 for D (5 bases). The CDR3 length is 14 residues. Looked up from germline, CDR1 is SGHTA and CDR2 is FQGNSA. Trimming shortened V by 4 bases and J by 1 base, and 10 bases separated the two germline ends. The CDR3 spells CASSWTPTNTEAFF. The CDR3 nucleotides read TGTGCCAGCAGCTGGACACCCACGAACACTGAAGCTTTCTTT.

V and J are TRBV12-5 and TRBJ2-7; a weak D match, TRBD1 (6 bases). The germline gives CDR1 LGHNT, CDR2 FRNRAP. CDR3 size: 16 residues. The germline V and J ends were trimmed by 0 bases and 0 bases, with 12 bases remaining between them. CDR3 nucleotide sequence: TGTGCTAGTGGTTTGGTACTTGGACAGCCCTCCTACGAGCAGTACTTC. It codes for CASGLVLGQPSYEQYF.

The chain couples TRBV7-9 to TRBJ2-3; 7 positions agree with TRBD1. The CDR3 covers 16 residues. Germline V gives CDR1 SEHNR, CDR2 FQNEAQ (reference sequence). V dropped 5 bases and J dropped 2; count of bases not matched to a gene: 10. The CDR3 spells CASSLLRGTATDTQYF. The CDR3 nucleotides read TGTGCCAGCAGCCTACTTAGAGGGACAGCCACAGATACGCAGTATTTT.

The chain uses TRBV19 and TRBJ1-3; D is uncertain. Germline V CDR1 and CDR2: LNHDA, SQIVND (reference sequence). This CDR3 comprises 15 residues. V was cut by 0 bases and J by 0 bases, with 6 bases left in between. CDR3 in DNA: TGTGCCAGTAGTATAGAAAAGATCTCTGGAAACACCATATATTTT. It specifies CASSIEKISGNTIYF.

The chain recombines TRBV5-4 with TRBJ2-7; TRBD1 might be the D (7 bases). The CDR3 sequence is 15 residues long. Germline V gives CDR1 SGHNT, CDR2 YYREEE (reference sequence). V was pared by 4 bases and J by 2 bases, with 16 bases between. The CDR3 loop is CASSPSTGRTYEQYF. As DNA, the CDR3 is TGTGCCAGCAGCCCATCGACAGGGAGGACCTACGAGCAGTACTTC.

The chain links TRBV11-2 to TRBJ1-2, with 8 bases fitting TRBD1. The V segment lost 6 bases and the J segment 8 bases; nucleotides outside the gene matches: 11. The CDR3 is made up of 14 amino acids. Germline loops: CDR1 SGHAT, CDR2 FQNNGV. DNA for the CDR3: TGTGCCAGCAGACCGATCCAGGGGGCGCAGGGCTACACCTTC. This encodes CASRPIQGAQGYTF.

The chain combines TRBV9 with TRBJ1-4; 7 bases align to TRBD1. Germline V gene sequence: CDR1 SGDLS, CDR2 YYNGEE. The junction had 7 bases not matched to a gene; V was cut back by 0 bases and J by 8 bases. The CDR3 length is 15 residues. In DNA, the CDR3 is TGTGCCAGCAGCGTAGAAGCAGGGGGAGGAGAAAAACTGTTTTTT. Protein: CASSVEAGGGEKLFF. Drawing the rest from reference TRBV9 and TRBJ1-4, the complete variable domain is DSGVTQTPKHLITATGQRVTLRCSPRSGDLSVYWYQQSLDQGLQFLIQYYNGEERAKGNILERFSAQQFPDLHSELNLSSLELGDSALYFCASSVEAGGGEKLFFGSGTQLSVL.

This chain links TRBV29-1 with TRBJ2-1; 14 nucleotides line up with TRBD2. Germline assignment: CDR1 SQVTM and CDR2 ANQGSEA. The V gene end was trimmed by 0 bases and the J gene end by 7 bases; junction bases not matched to a gene: 11. The CDR3 contains 18 residues. As DNA, the CDR3 is TGCAGCGTTGAAGACCCTCTCGGGGGACTAGCGGGAGCAAATGAGCAGTTCTTC. Its translation is CSVEDPLGGLAGANEQFF.

The chain is built from TRBV18 and TRBJ2-2, with 12 bases aligning to TRBD2. Germline CDR1 is KGHSH and CDR2 is LQKENI. The CDR3 is 17 residues long. V trimming: 3 bases; J trimming: 1 base; junction bases outside the gene matches: 3. CDR3 region: CASSPPGLAGNTGELFF. CDR3 in DNA: TGTGCCAGCTCACCCCCGGGACTAGCGGGGAACACCGGGGAGCTGTTTTTT.

J is TRBJ2-1 and V is TRBV28; D possibly corresponds to TRBD2 (5 bases). The V end was cut by 6 bases, the J end by 4 bases, with 16 bases between. The CDR3 consists of 15 residues. CDR1 is MDHEN, CDR2 SYDVKM, per germline. The CDR3 DNA is TGTGCCAGCAGACTCCCGGGTAGCGCTTACAATGAGCAGTTCTTC. This codes for CASRLPGSAYNEQFF.